This TCR beta chain is from a study of T cells in Graves' hyperthyroidism and ophthalmopathy. About the research overall: Peripheral blood specimens were obtained at initial diagnosis, prior to any treatment. Overall study results and limits: Blood also carried most thyroid clonotypes expanded above 0.001.

Uncontrolled infections, other autoimmune diseases, pregnancy or lactation led to exclusion of patients. Clinicians diagnosed patients from clinical symptoms, serum thyroxine and TRAb, thyroid ultrasound and orbital computed tomography. Amplification of TCR beta CDR3 regions used RNA as the template. Researchers ran a first-round RT-PCR on the TCR CDR3 using the HTBI primer set. Using its own MiXCR run on the multiplex PCR reads, TCRdb lists one record per CDR3 protein. The sample contains 560,000 or so distinct CDR3 sequences, just under 20% of which appear only once. Trimming left V 4 bases short and J 1 base short, with 7 bases between. The CDR3 runs to 13 residues. There are many counts of this clonotype. Its matching antigen is unknown.

The sequenced sample was blood. This TCR derives from a man aged 35 to 55 with Graves' ophthalmopathy. The chain couples TRBV12-3 or TRBV12-4 to TRBJ1-1; D unclear. CDR3 loop: CASSSFRNTEAFF. Here the CDR3 DNA reads TGTGCCAGCAGTTCCTTTAGGAACACTGAAGCTTTCTTT.